These T cell receptor beta chains were read from a single sample in a study of technical replicates of blood from a few donors. Some clones are missing from TCRdb's copy, which holds only in-frame ones; the method was immunoSEQ multiplex PCR. Here the sample spans around 80,000 clones, around 93% being singletons. Sequenced: T cells isolated from PBMCs. Every receptor here comes from a human donor in good health. CDR3s include the opening cysteine and the closing phenylalanine or tryptophan. A D gene is named only where the DNA matches it firmly.

>TRBV4-1|TRBJ2-3|TRBD2
CASSQHPMAGGLDTQYF
>TRBV4-2|TRBJ2-7|.
CASSQDRGKQYF
>TRBV2|TRBJ2-3|.
CATGVGTDTQYF
>TRBV19|TRBJ1-2|.
CASTPAGGSGYTF
>TRBV28|TRBJ2-7|.
CASSLTEREQYF
>TRBV28|TRBJ2-7|.
CASRAGLSVEQYF
>TRBV19|TRBJ1-5|.
CASIRPGVGTPYSNQPQHF
>TRBV6-1|TRBJ1-5|.
CASSESQTGTNQPQHF
>TRBV2|TRBJ2-3|.
CASSDPAAFTDTQYF
>TRBV2|TRBJ2-1|TRBD2
CASSEALEGLAGYNEQFF
>TRBV5-1|TRBJ1-2|TRBD1
CASSPGQGRFDGYTF
>TRBV7-9|TRBJ2-1|.
CASSLVYRAYNEQFF
>TRBV7-9|TRBJ1-1|TRBD1
CASSDRGETEAFF
>TRBV5-1|TRBJ2-2|TRBD1
CASSFRTGGSTGELFF
>TRBV12-5|TRBJ1-5|.
CASGPPGRANQPQHF